These T cell receptor beta chains were read from a single sample in a study of T cell responses to AZD1222 COVID-19 vaccine. Produced via immunoSEQ multiplex PCR; TCRdb's table is partial and in-frame only. The top ten clones hold roughly a tenth of a sample with about 190,000 clones, 90% to 95% of them seen once. The material was peripheral blood, obtained on day 0 of AZD1222 vaccination. The receptors derive from an adult in good health. The CDR3 runs from the conserved cysteine through the conserved F or W. A D gene is named only where the DNA matches it firmly. Part of the rows lack a size; the others show once, few, many or a class for expanded clones.

V: TRBV11-2
D: -
J: TRBJ1-5
size: -
CDR3: CASSFTSDQPQHF
DNA: TGTGCCAGCAGCTTTACCTCAGATCAGCCCCAGCATTTT

V: TRBV5-1
D: -
J: TRBJ1-3
size: -
CDR3: CASSPGTGNTIYF
DNA: TGCGCCAGCAGCCCTGGAACCGGAAACACCATATATTTT

V: TRBV7-2
D: TRBD1
J: TRBJ1-4
size: -
CDR3: CASSLGGQGREKLFF
DNA: TGTGCCAGCAGCTTAGGGGGACAGGGGCGTGAAAAACTGTTTTTT

V: TRBV19
D: TRBD1
J: TRBJ2-4
size: -
CDR3: CASRRTGDNIQYF
DNA: TGTGCCAGTAGGCGGACAGGGGACAACATTCAGTACTTC

V: TRBV28
D: -
J: TRBJ1-2
size: -
CDR3: CASTLGGGGAYGYTF
DNA: TGTGCCAGCACCCTAGGGGGAGGGGGGGCCTATGGCTACACCTTC

V: TRBV27
D: -
J: TRBJ1-5
size: -
CDR3: CASSLRGGNQPQHF
DNA: TGTGCCAGCAGTTTACGGGGTGGCAATCAGCCCCAGCATTTT

V: TRBV5-1
D: -
J: TRBJ2-2
size: -
CDR3: CASSNDISLGTGELFF
DNA: TGCGCCAGCAGCAACGATATATCCTTGGGCACCGGGGAGCTGTTTTTT

V: TRBV18
D: -
J: TRBJ2-1
size: -
CDR3: CASYKGDGSYNEQFF
DNA: TGTGCCAGCTACAAGGGGGATGGCTCCTACAATGAGCAGTTCTTC

V: TRBV7-8
D: TRBD1
J: TRBJ1-1
size: -
CDR3: CASSWDRVFGYTEAFF
DNA: TGTGCCAGCAGCTGGGACAGGGTATTTGGGTACACTGAAGCTTTCTTT

V: TRBV30
D: -
J: TRBJ1-1
size: -
CDR3: CAWSVMQGGGTEAFF
DNA: TGTGCCTGGAGTGTAATGCAGGGCGGCGGTACTGAAGCTTTCTTT

V: TRBV5-4
D: -
J: TRBJ1-1
size: -
CDR3: CASSSTGRVTEAFF
DNA: TGTGCCAGCAGCTCTACAGGGAGGGTCACTGAAGCTTTCTTT

V: TRBV5-1
D: TRBD1
J: TRBJ1-4
size: -
CDR3: CASSLNPPGGTNEKLFF
DNA: TGCGCCAGCAGCTTGAATCCCCCAGGGGGGACTAATGAAAAACTGTTTTTT

V: TRBV10-3
D: -
J: TRBJ2-1
size: -
CDR3: CAISESNSGSFNEQFF
DNA: TGTGCCATCAGTGAGTCGAATTCAGGGTCCTTTAATGAGCAGTTCTTC

V: TRBV12-3/TRBV12-4
D: TRBD1
J: TRBJ1-1
size: -
CDR3: CASSETGPTEAFF
DNA: TGTGCCAGCAGTGAGACAGGGCCCACTGAAGCTTTCTTT

V: TRBV5-1
D: -
J: TRBJ1-1
size: few
CDR3: CASSLKATTPNTEAFF
DNA: TGCGCCAGCAGCTTGAAGGCCACAACTCCGAACACTGAAGCTTTCTTT

V: TRBV28
D: -
J: TRBJ2-7
size: -
CDR3: CASTTGTNSYEQYF
DNA: TGTGCCAGCACCACCGGGACCAACTCCTACGAGCAGTACTTC

V: TRBV4-1
D: -
J: TRBJ1-2
size: few
CDR3: CASSQDLRRGYTF
DNA: TGCGCCAGCAGCCAAGATCTTCGAAGAGGCTACACCTTC

V: TRBV6-1
D: -
J: TRBJ1-5
size: -
CDR3: CASSEGVNQPQHF
DNA: TGTGCCAGCAGTGAAGGAGTTAATCAGCCCCAGCATTTT

V: TRBV19
D: TRBD1
J: TRBJ1-2
size: -
CDR3: CASSITGQDIYGYTF
DNA: TGTGCCAGTAGTATCACAGGACAGGACATCTATGGCTACACCTTC

V: TRBV27
D: TRBD1
J: TRBJ2-7
size: -
CDR3: CASSFSQGAYEQYF
DNA: TGTGCCAGCAGTTTTAGCCAGGGGGCGTACGAGCAGTACTTC

V: TRBV5-1
D: -
J: TRBJ1-6
size: once
CDR3: CASSLEASTSYNSPLHF
DNA: TGCGCCAGCAGCTTGGAGGCTAGTACGAGTTATAATTCACCCCTCCACTTT

V: TRBV28
D: -
J: TRBJ1-2
size: -
CDR3: CAIRGEYYGYTF
DNA: TGTGCGATCAGGGGAGAGTACTATGGCTACACCTTC

V: TRBV19
D: -
J: TRBJ2-3
size: few
CDR3: CASSIGVGTDTQYF
DNA: TGTGCCAGTAGTATCGGAGTCGGCACAGATACGCAGTATTTT

V: TRBV10-3
D: -
J: TRBJ2-7
size: -
CDR3: CAISEHKQGGNYEQYF
DNA: TGTGCCATCAGTGAGCACAAACAGGGGGGGAACTACGAGCAGTACTTC

V: TRBV28
D: -
J: TRBJ2-5
size: -
CDR3: CAILSSGGQETQYF
DNA: TGTGCCATCCTTTCGAGTGGGGGGCAAGAGACCCAGTACTTC

V: TRBV28
D: -
J: TRBJ2-7
size: -
CDR3: CASRIDSSYEQYF
DNA: TGTGCCAGCAGAATAGACAGCTCCTACGAGCAGTACTTC

V: TRBV18
D: -
J: TRBJ1-4
size: -
CDR3: CASSPPGNEKLFF
DNA: TGTGCCAGCTCACCCCCAGGGAACGAAAAACTGTTTTTT

V: TRBV28
D: -
J: TRBJ1-2
size: -
CDR3: CASRPLIHGRIGYTF
DNA: TGTGCCAGCAGGCCCCTGATCCATGGTCGTATTGGCTACACCTTC

V: TRBV19
D: TRBD1
J: TRBJ1-3
size: few
CDR3: CASSTLRQGEFFSSGNTIYF
DNA: TGTGCCAGTAGTACCCTCCGACAGGGAGAATTTTTTAGCTCTGGAAACACCATATATTTT

V: TRBV4-3
D: TRBD1
J: TRBJ1-4
size: -
CDR3: CASSQENRGRGEKLFF
DNA: TGCGCCAGCAGCCAAGAGAACAGGGGGCGGGGTGAAAAACTGTTTTTT

V: TRBV5-4
D: -
J: TRBJ2-7
size: -
CDR3: CASSLWSGNYEQYF
DNA: TGTGCCAGCAGCTTGTGGTCAGGGAACTACGAGCAGTACTTC

V: TRBV5-5
D: -
J: TRBJ2-7
size: -
CDR3: CASSLVGDTTYEQYF
DNA: TGTGCCAGCAGCTTGGTGGGGGACACCACCTACGAGCAGTACTTC

V: TRBV27
D: -
J: TRBJ2-6
size: -
CDR3: CASSPSRHSGANVLTF
DNA: TGTGCCAGCAGCCCTAGTCGCCATTCTGGGGCCAACGTCCTGACTTTC

V: TRBV18
D: -
J: TRBJ2-3
size: -
CDR3: CASSPPGGTQYF
DNA: TGTGCCAGCTCACCACCCGGAGGTACGCAGTATTTT

V: TRBV7-9
D: TRBD2
J: TRBJ2-7
size: -
CDR3: CASSKGTSGREYEQYF
DNA: TGTGCCAGCAGCAAAGGGACTAGCGGGAGGGAGTACGAGCAGTACTTC

V: TRBV19
D: -
J: TRBJ1-1
size: -
CDR3: CASSNLGAGEAFF
DNA: TGTGCCAGTAGTAATCTGGGGGCGGGTGAAGCTTTCTTT

V: TRBV3-1/TRBV3-2
D: -
J: TRBJ2-7
size: -
CDR3: CASSQDGGAEQYF
DNA: TGTGCCAGCAGCCAAGACGGAGGGGCCGAGCAGTACTTC

V: TRBV15
D: -
J: TRBJ2-2
size: -
CDR3: CATSRGQIVGTGELFF
DNA: TGTGCCACCAGCAGAGGCCAAATAGTGGGCACCGGGGAGCTGTTTTTT

V: TRBV29-1
D: TRBD2
J: TRBJ2-7
size: -
CDR3: CSVAGLAAHIPYEQYF
DNA: TGCAGCGTAGCGGGACTAGCGGCACACATCCCCTACGAGCAGTACTTC

V: TRBV28
D: -
J: TRBJ2-1
size: -
CDR3: CASSFWRGNEQFF
DNA: TGTGCCAGCAGTTTCTGGAGGGGCAATGAGCAGTTCTTC

V: TRBV11-1
D: TRBD2
J: TRBJ2-1
size: -
CDR3: CASSPGLAGSLNEQFF
DNA: TGTGCCAGCAGCCCAGGACTAGCGGGATCTCTCAATGAGCAGTTCTTC

V: TRBV7-2
D: -
J: TRBJ1-2
size: once
CDR3: CASSQPLAGPYGYTF
DNA: TGTGCCAGCAGCCAACCCTTGGCGGGGCCCTATGGCTACACCTTC